Here is one TCR beta chain with its context. Its specificity is not known. The CDR3 totals 14 residues. Germline V gives CDR1 LNHDA, CDR2 SQIVND (reference sequence). V gave up 2 bases and J gave up 6 bases, with 13 bases separating them. These data come from a study of blood T cells in healthy people across ages. Study-wide findings and caveats: Without sorted subsets, naive and antigen-experienced compartments could not be conclusively compared. Age showed a roughly linear inverse relationship with TCR beta diversity per million T cells.

It was with a sample-barcoded 5' primer and a J-beta primer mix that a second PCR of roughly 7 to 12 cycles was run. TCRdb itself ran the 5' RACE reads through MiXCR, one entry per CDR3 protein. The repertoire holds roughly 1 million distinct CDR3 sequences, with roughly 24% as singletons. This sample also appeared in a second study, on T cells of mothers and their children.

J is TRBJ1-2 and V is TRBV19; possibly TRBD1 for D (5 bases). Sequenced input: blood. This clonotype was sampled from a girl aged 2-10 years in good health. Here the CDR3 DNA reads TGTGCCAGTAGTATACTGACAGAATCCCATGGCTACACCTTC. It yields the protein CASSILTESHGYTF. Filled out from reference TRBV19 and TRBJ1-2, the complete variable domain reads DGGITQSPKYLFRKEGQNVTLSCEQNLNHDAMYWYRQDPGQGLRLIYYSQIVNDFQKGDIAEGYSVSREKKESFPLTVTSAQKNPTAFYLCASSILTESHGYTFGSGTRLTVV.